Here is one TCR beta chain with its context. The target antigen is unknown. The entry originates in a study of cytomegalovirus exposure and HLA in healthy donors. PCR involved 60 Vbeta and 13 Jbeta primers. TCRdb's copy holds only in-frame clones and misses some; the assay was immunoSEQ multiplex PCR. The table records fewer than 200,000 clones, 82% of them present only once. This CDR3 region has 12 residues. Between the trimmed V and J ends, which lost 4 bases and 8 bases, there was a span of 9 bases. Germline assignment: CDR1 SGHNT and CDR2 YYREEE (reference sequence). Notes on the study in general: In most subjects, TCR beta sequences reportedly gave accurate predictions of HLA-A and HLA-B alleles. The number of N-insertions in an Asian-associated ancestry cluster was reportedly below the roughly 700-donor mean in a later analysis. Most TCR sequences were seen very rarely across donors, but some public TCRs occurred in many.

The chain joins TRBV5-4 to TRBJ2-2; no reliable D call. The sequencing input was PBMCs. The clonotype was recovered from a woman between 18 and 30 years old in good health and CMV-seronegative. CDR3 residues: CASSRPRGELFF. The CDR3 DNA is TGTGCCAGCAGCCGACCGAGGGGGGAGCTGTTTTTT.